This is a list of T cell receptor beta chains from one sample in a study of T cells after yellow fever vaccination. TCRdb reprocessed the 5' RACE reads with MiXCR, giving one entry per CDR3 protein. The sample yields fewer than 500,000 distinct CDR3 sequences, roughly 20% seen once. Sequencing used PBMCs, obtained before the yellow fever booster vaccination. All receptors come from a man aged 18-30 years who received the YFV17D yellow fever vaccine. Both conserved end residues are part of each CDR3. Each record gives: clone size, J gene, V gene, D gene, CDR3 protein, CDR3 DNA. The D gene is left open where the match is weak. Part of the rows lack a size; the others show once, few, many or a class for expanded clones.

clone size: -
J gene: TRBJ2-2
V gene: TRBV7-6
D gene: -
CDR3 protein: CASSRRYTGELFF
CDR3 DNA: TGTGCCAGCAGTCGACGGTACACCGGGGAGCTGTTTTTT

clone size: few
J gene: TRBJ1-2
V gene: TRBV30
D gene: -
CDR3 protein: CAWSVLGGAGGYTF
CDR3 DNA: TGTGCCTGGAGTGTACTAGGAGGGGCTGGTGGCTACACCTTC

clone size: few
J gene: TRBJ2-3
V gene: TRBV5-5
D gene: TRBD2
CDR3 protein: CASSVGGSGGQDTQYF
CDR3 DNA: TGTGCCAGCAGCGTAGGGGGGAGCGGGGGGCAGGATACGCAGTATTTT

clone size: many
J gene: TRBJ2-7
V gene: TRBV20-1
D gene: TRBD2
CDR3 protein: CSASASLAGKVEQYF
CDR3 DNA: TGCAGTGCTAGTGCGTCACTAGCGGGGAAGGTCGAGCAGTACTTC

clone size: few
J gene: TRBJ1-2
V gene: TRBV7-9
D gene: -
CDR3 protein: CASSLGGAGRYGYTF
CDR3 DNA: TGTGCCAGCAGCTTAGGGGGAGCAGGGCGATATGGCTACACCTTC

clone size: few
J gene: TRBJ2-5
V gene: TRBV20-1
D gene: -
CDR3 protein: CSARDPRKETQYF
CDR3 DNA: TGCAGTGCTAGAGACCCGCGAAAAGAGACCCAGTACTTC

clone size: -
J gene: TRBJ1-5
V gene: TRBV4-1
D gene: -
CDR3 protein: CASSRGEGYQPQHF
CDR3 DNA: TGCGCCAGCAGCCGTGGCGAAGGTTATCAGCCCCAGCATTTT

clone size: -
J gene: TRBJ1-2
V gene: TRBV10-3
D gene: -
CDR3 protein: CAIQDSYYGYTF
CDR3 DNA: TGTGCCATCCAAGACAGTTACTATGGCTACACCTTC

clone size: -
J gene: TRBJ2-3
V gene: TRBV5-1
D gene: -
CDR3 protein: CASSLEGGFTDTQYF
CDR3 DNA: TGCGCCAGCAGCTTGGAGGGGGGATTCACAGATACGCAGTATTTT

clone size: -
J gene: TRBJ1-5
V gene: TRBV12-3/TRBV12-4
D gene: -
CDR3 protein: CASSLGSTYQPQHF
CDR3 DNA: TGTGCCAGCAGTTTAGGGTCCACCTATCAGCCCCAGCATTTT

clone size: few
J gene: TRBJ2-5
V gene: TRBV15
D gene: TRBD1
CDR3 protein: CATSRVVGQGYLGETQYF
CDR3 DNA: TGTGCCACCAGCAGAGTAGTGGGACAGGGATATTTGGGGGAGACCCAGTACTTC

clone size: -
J gene: TRBJ1-2
V gene: TRBV12-3/TRBV12-4
D gene: -
CDR3 protein: CASSSLLQYGYTF
CDR3 DNA: TGTGCCAGCAGTTCCCTATTACAGTATGGCTACACCTTC

clone size: few
J gene: TRBJ1-1
V gene: TRBV7-2
D gene: -
CDR3 protein: CASSGIGYGNTEAFF
CDR3 DNA: TGTGCCAGCAGCGGTATCGGGTATGGGAACACTGAAGCTTTCTTT

clone size: -
J gene: TRBJ2-3
V gene: TRBV5-5
D gene: -
CDR3 protein: CASSLTGRTTDTQYF
CDR3 DNA: TGTGCCAGCAGCTTGACAGGACGGACCACAGATACGCAGTATTTT

clone size: few
J gene: TRBJ2-7
V gene: TRBV3-1
D gene: TRBD2
CDR3 protein: CASSLASGIYEQYF
CDR3 DNA: TGTGCCAGCAGCCTGGCTAGCGGTATCTACGAGCAGTACTTC

clone size: few
J gene: TRBJ1-6
V gene: TRBV4-3
D gene: -
CDR3 protein: CASSQALGRLDSYNSPLHF
CDR3 DNA: TGCGCCAGCAGCCAAGCCCTGGGCAGGCTCGACTCCTATAATTCACCCCTCCACTTT

clone size: many
J gene: TRBJ1-1
V gene: TRBV12-3/TRBV12-4
D gene: -
CDR3 protein: CASSLQVNTEAFF
CDR3 DNA: TGTGCCAGCAGTTTACAGGTGAACACTGAAGCTTTCTTT

clone size: -
J gene: TRBJ2-3
V gene: TRBV5-1
D gene: -
CDR3 protein: CASSDGLVPHGDTQYF
CDR3 DNA: TGCGCCAGCAGCGACGGACTCGTTCCCCACGGGGATACGCAGTATTTT

clone size: -
J gene: TRBJ2-3
V gene: TRBV7-9
D gene: -
CDR3 protein: CASSFSASTHTDTQYF
CDR3 DNA: TGTGCCAGCAGCTTCTCGGCCTCAACACACACAGATACGCAGTATTTT

clone size: -
J gene: TRBJ2-5
V gene: TRBV27
D gene: TRBD2
CDR3 protein: CASRRTSWGMRQETQYF
CDR3 DNA: TGTGCCAGCCGTAGGACTAGCTGGGGAATGCGGCAAGAGACCCAGTACTTC

clone size: many
J gene: TRBJ2-5
V gene: TRBV29-1
D gene: TRBD2
CDR3 protein: CSANGLAGETQYF
CDR3 DNA: TGCAGCGCAAACGGACTAGCGGGAGAGACCCAGTACTTC

clone size: -
J gene: TRBJ2-5
V gene: TRBV20-1
D gene: -
CDR3 protein: CSAQKDQETQYF
CDR3 DNA: TGCAGTGCCCAGAAGGACCAAGAGACCCAGTACTTC

clone size: once
J gene: TRBJ2-5
V gene: TRBV19
D gene: TRBD2
CDR3 protein: CASSAGGASETQYF
CDR3 DNA: TGTGCCAGTAGTGCGGGGGGGGCCTCGGAGACCCAGTACTTC

clone size: -
J gene: TRBJ1-2
V gene: TRBV27
D gene: TRBD1
CDR3 protein: CASSKSATGTNYGYTF
CDR3 DNA: TGTGCCAGCAGTAAATCGGCGACAGGGACTAACTATGGCTACACCTTC

clone size: -
J gene: TRBJ2-7
V gene: TRBV7-9
D gene: TRBD1
CDR3 protein: CASSLPDRGRYEQYF
CDR3 DNA: TGTGCCAGCAGCCTACCGGACAGGGGGAGATACGAGCAGTACTTC

clone size: few
J gene: TRBJ1-1
V gene: TRBV6-2/TRBV6-3
D gene: -
CDR3 protein: CASTLQRRGDTEAFF
CDR3 DNA: TGTGCCAGCACCTTACAGCGAAGGGGAGACACTGAAGCTTTCTTT

clone size: -
J gene: TRBJ1-4
V gene: TRBV5-1
D gene: TRBD1
CDR3 protein: CASSLGGGDRDEKLFF
CDR3 DNA: TGCGCCAGCAGCTTGGGAGGAGGGGACAGGGATGAAAAACTGTTTTTT

clone size: -
J gene: TRBJ2-1
V gene: TRBV2
D gene: -
CDR3 protein: CASSDGLRNEQFF
CDR3 DNA: TGTGCCAGCAGTGATGGACTCCGCAATGAGCAGTTCTTC

clone size: -
J gene: TRBJ1-4
V gene: TRBV7-9
D gene: TRBD1
CDR3 protein: CASSPRTGGRNEKLFF
CDR3 DNA: TGTGCCAGCAGCCCAAGGACAGGGGGCCGGAATGAAAAACTGTTTTTT

clone size: -
J gene: TRBJ2-5
V gene: TRBV20-1
D gene: -
CDR3 protein: CSARTGWETQYF
CDR3 DNA: TGCAGTGCTAGAACAGGCTGGGAGACCCAGTACTTC

clone size: -
J gene: TRBJ1-2
V gene: TRBV7-9
D gene: -
CDR3 protein: CASSLVPASRNSNYGYTF
CDR3 DNA: TGTGCCAGCAGCTTAGTTCCGGCCTCCCGCAACTCTAACTATGGCTACACCTTC

clone size: -
J gene: TRBJ2-7
V gene: TRBV12-3/TRBV12-4
D gene: TRBD1
CDR3 protein: CASRARGQGAEQYF
CDR3 DNA: TGTGCCAGCAGGGCCCGAGGACAGGGGGCCGAGCAGTACTTC

clone size: -
J gene: TRBJ1-2
V gene: TRBV7-2
D gene: TRBD1
CDR3 protein: CASSLSGTGGRGYTF
CDR3 DNA: TGTGCCAGCAGCTTAAGTGGGACAGGGGGGAGAGGCTACACCTTC

clone size: -
J gene: TRBJ2-7
V gene: TRBV9
D gene: -
CDR3 protein: CASSPIPGPQEQYF
CDR3 DNA: TGTGCCAGCAGCCCGATCCCCGGCCCCCAGGAGCAGTACTTC

clone size: once
J gene: TRBJ2-7
V gene: TRBV27
D gene: -
CDR3 protein: CASSWGRGYEQYF
CDR3 DNA: TGTGCCAGCAGTTGGGGCAGGGGTTACGAGCAGTACTTC

clone size: few
J gene: TRBJ2-5
V gene: TRBV9
D gene: -
CDR3 protein: CASSVEVGRRETQYF
CDR3 DNA: TGTGCCAGCAGCGTAGAGGTGGGGCGCAGAGAGACCCAGTACTTC

clone size: few
J gene: TRBJ2-7
V gene: TRBV20-1
D gene: TRBD1
CDR3 protein: CSAGQGDTYEQYF
CDR3 DNA: TGCAGTGCTGGACAGGGAGACACCTACGAGCAGTACTTC

clone size: -
J gene: TRBJ2-3
V gene: TRBV7-2
D gene: TRBD2
CDR3 protein: CASSPGGAGTDTQYF
CDR3 DNA: TGTGCCAGCAGCCCCGGGGGGGCCGGCACAGATACGCAGTATTTT

clone size: many
J gene: TRBJ2-3
V gene: TRBV12-3/TRBV12-4
D gene: TRBD1
CDR3 protein: CASSLVPGGKSDTQYF
CDR3 DNA: TGTGCCAGCAGTTTAGTTCCAGGGGGAAAATCAGATACGCAGTATTTT

clone size: few
J gene: TRBJ2-3
V gene: TRBV20-1
D gene: TRBD1
CDR3 protein: CSAWIRTGGTDTQYF
CDR3 DNA: TGCAGTGCTTGGATAAGGACAGGGGGCACAGATACGCAGTATTTT

clone size: few
J gene: TRBJ1-5
V gene: TRBV7-9
D gene: -
CDR3 protein: CASSLSAAEPQHF
CDR3 DNA: TGTGCCAGCAGCTTAAGCGCAGCTGAGCCCCAGCATTTT

clone size: many
J gene: TRBJ2-1
V gene: TRBV7-2
D gene: TRBD2
CDR3 protein: CASSYDTGTRNEQFF
CDR3 DNA: TGTGCCAGCAGCTACGACACCGGGACTAGGAATGAGCAGTTCTTC

clone size: few
J gene: TRBJ1-2
V gene: TRBV3-1
D gene: TRBD1
CDR3 protein: CASSSVRSRDSSNYGYTF
CDR3 DNA: TGTGCCAGCAGCTCTGTCCGATCCAGGGACAGCAGCAACTATGGCTACACCTTC

clone size: few
J gene: TRBJ2-2
V gene: TRBV20-1
D gene: TRBD2
CDR3 protein: CSASPSGGKVPSTGELFF
CDR3 DNA: TGCAGTGCTAGCCCTAGCGGGGGGAAGGTCCCCTCCACCGGGGAGCTGTTTTTT

clone size: few
J gene: TRBJ1-3
V gene: TRBV5-5
D gene: -
CDR3 protein: CASSLSPQTSGNTIYF
CDR3 DNA: TGTGCCAGCAGCTTGTCGCCCCAGACCTCTGGAAACACCATATATTTT

clone size: -
J gene: TRBJ2-3
V gene: TRBV6-5
D gene: TRBD2
CDR3 protein: CASSYGSGGITDTQYF
CDR3 DNA: TGTGCCAGCAGTTACGGGTCGGGGGGAATCACAGATACGCAGTATTTT

clone size: few
J gene: TRBJ1-2
V gene: TRBV15
D gene: -
CDR3 protein: CATSRNQPGVGYGYTF
CDR3 DNA: TGTGCCACCAGCAGAAACCAGCCCGGTGTCGGCTATGGCTACACCTTC

clone size: -
J gene: TRBJ2-5
V gene: TRBV7-2
D gene: -
CDR3 protein: CASSLGGASQETQYF
CDR3 DNA: TGTGCCAGCAGCTTAGGGGGGGCAAGTCAAGAGACCCAGTACTTC

clone size: few
J gene: TRBJ2-2
V gene: TRBV6-1
D gene: -
CDR3 protein: CASSAYWAQGGELFF
CDR3 DNA: TGTGCCAGCAGTGCGTATTGGGCTCAGGGCGGGGAGCTGTTTTTT

clone size: -
J gene: TRBJ2-2
V gene: TRBV10-3
D gene: -
CDR3 protein: CAISRRLGVNTGELFF
CDR3 DNA: TGTGCCATCAGTCGGAGGTTAGGGGTGAACACCGGGGAGCTGTTTTTT

clone size: few
J gene: TRBJ2-5
V gene: TRBV7-2
D gene: -
CDR3 protein: CASSLVVNQETQYF
CDR3 DNA: TGTGCCAGCAGCTTAGTCGTAAACCAAGAGACCCAGTACTTC

clone size: few
J gene: TRBJ1-6
V gene: TRBV6-5
D gene: TRBD1
CDR3 protein: CASSYLSGQINSPLHF
CDR3 DNA: TGTGCCAGCAGTTACTTGTCGGGACAGATAAATTCACCCCTCCACTTT

clone size: few
J gene: TRBJ2-2
V gene: TRBV9
D gene: -
CDR3 protein: CASSVGDNDAVTGELFF
CDR3 DNA: TGTGCCAGCAGCGTAGGGGACAATGACGCGGTGACCGGGGAGCTGTTTTTT

clone size: many
J gene: TRBJ1-4
V gene: TRBV4-2
D gene: -
CDR3 protein: CASSQGDVLTEKLFF
CDR3 DNA: TGTGCCAGCAGCCAAGGGGATGTCCTTACTGAAAAACTGTTTTTT

clone size: -
J gene: TRBJ1-5
V gene: TRBV7-2
D gene: -
CDR3 protein: CASSLAGPNQPQHF
CDR3 DNA: TGTGCCAGCAGCTTGGCAGGGCCCAATCAGCCCCAGCATTTT